The rows below give T cell receptor beta chains drawn from one sample of a study of post-analysis software for immune sequencing data. TCRdb processed the PCR reads anew with MiXCR; each CDR3 protein has one entry. The table lists 820,000 or so distinct CDR3 sequences, around 50% of them singletons, with roughly 4.4% in the top ten. The sequenced sample was blood. The source is a girl aged 5 to 17 with multiple sclerosis. Both conserved end residues are part of each CDR3. Each record gives: clone size, D gene, V gene, CDR3 length, J gene, CDR3 DNA, CDR3 protein. D genes are given only for firm matches. Not every row has a clone size; where given, it reads once, few, many or a size class.

once,NA,TRBV5-1,15,TRBJ2-1,TGCGCCAGCAGCCCTGGGCGGGGAGTAGGTAATGAGCAGTTCTTC,CASSPGRGVGNEQFF
NA,NA,TRBV9,15,TRBJ2-7,TGTGCCAGCAGCGTAGGGGCAGAACTCTTCTACGAGCAGTACTTC,CASSVGAELFYEQYF
NA,TRBD2,TRBV20-1,14,TRBJ2-1,TGCAGTGCCCTAGGGGCTAGCGGGAGCAATGAGCAGTTCTTC,CSALGASGSNEQFF
NA,NA,TRBV11-1,15,TRBJ2-7,TGTGCCAGCAGCTTAGGGTCCAGAGCCGGCAATGAGCAGTACTTC,CASSLGSRAGNEQYF
NA,TRBD1,TRBV30,15,TRBJ1-6,TGTGCCTGGACGGGACAGACATTCCGAAATTCACCCCTCCACTTT,CAWTGQTFRNSPLHF
NA,TRBD2,TRBV7-2,15,TRBJ2-7,TGTGCCAGCAGCTTGGGGGTGTTAGCGGGGAACGAGCAGTACTTC,CASSLGVLAGNEQYF
NA,NA,TRBV7-8,15,TRBJ2-3,TGTGCCAGCAGCTTACGGGACGGACGCACAGATACGCAGTATTTT,CASSLRDGRTDTQYF
NA,TRBD1,TRBV20-1,13,TRBJ2-3,TGCAGTGCTAGACAGGGGGCGGAGGATACGCAGTATTTT,CSARQGAEDTQYF
NA,TRBD2,TRBV7-9,18,TRBJ2-7,TGTGCCAGCAGCTTAGGCCACAGGCCGGGGACTAGAGACTACGAGCAGTACTTC,CASSLGHRPGTRDYEQYF
NA,NA,TRBV7-8,13,TRBJ1-2,TGTGCCAGCAGCTTAGGGGGTCCGTGGGGCTACACCTTC,CASSLGGPWGYTF
NA,NA,TRBV6-6,13,TRBJ1-2,TGTGCCAGCAGGGGGACGGAATTTTATGGCTACACCTTC,CASRGTEFYGYTF
NA,NA,TRBV28,13,TRBJ2-4,TGTGCCAGCAGTTTAGGCCCCGGGGTTCTTCAGTACTTC,CASSLGPGVLQYF
NA,NA,TRBV2,16,TRBJ1-1,TGTGCCAGCAGCCCGGGGGCGCGGGGCATGAGCACTGAAGCTTTCTTT,CASSPGARGMSTEAFF
NA,NA,TRBV13,14,TRBJ2-7,TGTGCCAGCAGCCTAAACAGGGGGGGTATCGAGCAGTACTTC,CASSLNRGGIEQYF
NA,TRBD1,TRBV5-1,16,TRBJ2-5,TGCGCCGGCAGCTTATGGACAGGGGGCCCCCACGAGACCCAGTACTTC,CAGSLWTGGPHETQYF
NA,TRBD1,TRBV7-8,16,TRBJ2-7,TGTGCCAGCAGCTTAGCGCGGCCTACAGGGGTTGGCGAGCAGTACTTC,CASSLARPTGVGEQYF
many,TRBD1,TRBV20-1,14,TRBJ1-1,TGCAGTGCTAGAGATGGGACAGGGGACACTGAAGCTTTCTTT,CSARDGTGDTEAFF
NA,TRBD2,TRBV6-5,13,TRBJ2-1,TGTGCCAGCAGTCCAGCGGGAGCAACTGAGCAGTTCTTC,CASSPAGATEQFF
NA,TRBD1,TRBV29-1,13,TRBJ2-1,TGCAGCGCCTACAGGGGCGATGCCTACGAGCAGTTCTTC,CSAYRGDAYEQFF
NA,NA,TRBV12-3/TRBV12-4,12,TRBJ2-7,TGTGCCAGCAGTTTTACTCCCAACGAGCAGTACTTC,CASSFTPNEQYF
NA,TRBD1,TRBV27,16,TRBJ1-2,TGTGCCAGCAGTTGGGGGGCCAGGGGGCCATTGGGGGGCTACACCTTC,CASSWGARGPLGGYTF
few,NA,TRBV9,13,TRBJ1-2,TGTGCCAGCAGCGGTACAGAATCTGGCGGCTACACCTTC,CASSGTESGGYTF
NA,TRBD2,TRBV2,14,TRBJ2-7,TGTGCCAGCAGGTTTAATAGCGGGAGAGCAGAGCAGTACTTC,CASRFNSGRAEQYF
once,TRBD1,TRBV5-1,15,TRBJ2-1,TGCGCCAGCAGCTCAACGGGACAGAGCTACAATGAGCAGTTCTTC,CASSSTGQSYNEQFF
NA,NA,TRBV29-1,12,TRBJ2-1,TGCAGCGCTGAGGGGGGTGGCCATGAGCAGTTCTTC,CSAEGGGHEQFF
NA,TRBD2,TRBV9,17,TRBJ2-1,TGTGCCAGCAGCGTAGGGGCGACTAGCGGAAGTTACAATGAGCAGTTCTTC,CASSVGATSGSYNEQFF
NA,NA,TRBV19,14,TRBJ2-7,TGTGCCAGTAGTATAGGTGGCAGAACCTACGAGCAGTACTTC,CASSIGGRTYEQYF
NA,NA,TRBV24-1,14,TRBJ2-1,TGTGCCACCAGTGATCGGGGCTCCTACAATGAGCAGTTCTTC,CATSDRGSYNEQFF
NA,TRBD2,TRBV4-1,16,TRBJ2-1,TGCGCCAGCAGCCAAGAAGGCCAGCGGGAGAGGTATGAGCAGTTCTTC,CASSQEGQRERYEQFF
NA,NA,TRBV12-3/TRBV12-4,12,TRBJ1-5,TGTGCCAGCAGTTTAACGGGTCAGCCCCAGCATTTT,CASSLTGQPQHF
NA,TRBD1,TRBV25-1,15,TRBJ2-1,TGTGCCAGCAGTGAAGACAGGGTAGCCTACAATGAGCAGTTCTTC,CASSEDRVAYNEQFF
NA,NA,TRBV29-1,15,TRBJ2-3,TGCAGCGTTGATGTAGGACAGTTATACACAGATACGCAGTATTTT,CSVDVGQLYTDTQYF
NA,NA,TRBV5-1,17,TRBJ2-2,TGCGCCAGCAGCTACGCTGCAGGTGCAGGAATCGCCGGGGAGCTGTTTTTT,CASSYAAGAGIAGELFF
NA,TRBD2,TRBV20-1,12,TRBJ2-1,TGCAGTGCGCGGACTAGCGGGGGGGCGCAGTTCTTC,CSARTSGGAQFF
many,TRBD2,TRBV6-5,13,TRBJ2-7,TGTGCCAGCAGCCGACTAGCGGGCTACGAGCAGTACTTC,CASSRLAGYEQYF
few,NA,TRBV10-3,12,TRBJ2-7,TGTGCCATCAGTGGACAGGTGGGCGAGCAGTACTTC,CAISGQVGEQYF
NA,TRBD2,TRBV7-3,17,TRBJ2-7,TGTGCCAGCAGCTTGCCCCGTTGGGCTAGCGGTAGGGGCGAGCAGTACTTC,CASSLPRWASGRGEQYF
few,TRBD2,TRBV20-1,17,TRBJ2-5,TGCAGTGCTAGAGATCGGGGCGGGCTAGCGGCTAAAGAGACCCAGTACTTC,CSARDRGGLAAKETQYF
NA,TRBD1,TRBV27,16,TRBJ1-5,TGTGCCAGCAGTTTATACGGACAGGTTTCCCATAGGCCCCAGCATTTT,CASSLYGQVSHRPQHF
NA,NA,TRBV5-1,15,TRBJ2-7,TGCGCCAGCAGCTTGTCGGCAGGGCGGACCTACGAGCAGTACTTC,CASSLSAGRTYEQYF
NA,TRBD1,TRBV20-1,13,TRBJ2-1,TGCAGCGCGCCCAGGGGGCTGTGGAATGAGCAGTTCTTC,CSAPRGLWNEQFF
NA,TRBD2,TRBV12-3/TRBV12-4,12,TRBJ2-1,TGTGCCAGCGGGACTAGCCAGGGTGAGCAGTTCTTC,CASGTSQGEQFF
NA,TRBD2,TRBV15,21,TRBJ2-3,TGTGCCACCAGCAGAGTCGGGGGGGAGGGCGTGGAATCGCATAACACAGATACGCAGTATTTT,CATSRVGGEGVESHNTDTQYF
NA,NA,TRBV9,14,TRBJ1-2,TGTGCCAGCAGCGTAGTGGGGACAAGGAACGGCTACACCTTC,CASSVVGTRNGYTF
few,NA,TRBV7-9,15,TRBJ2-5,TGTGCCAGCAGCCGCGTCGGCGGGACTGGAGAGACCCAGTACTTC,CASSRVGGTGETQYF